This T cell receptor beta chain was found in a study of blood T cell repertoires in COVID-19. Across the whole study: Researchers got acute and convalescent COVID-19 samples from the United States, Italy and Spain. T cells, B-cell-depleted T cells, or PBMCs provided the cDNA or gDNA that served as material.

The CDR3 consists of 18 residues. Germline assignment: CDR1 ENHRY and CDR2 SYGVKD. With 11 bases removed from V and 0 bases from J, the gap between germline ends came to 25 bases. Per the original data handling: Reference gene primers were amplified, and this amplification served to estimate nucleated cell counts. The assay was immunoSEQ multiplex PCR, and TCRdb's table has in-frame clones only and misses some. From that table come the V and J calls and clone size; the DNA was used to work out D and trimming. The profile shows about 250,000 clones, just under 85% of them singletons. The material sequenced was peripheral blood. The source of this sequence is a middle-aged man with acute or convalescent COVID-19. This chain uses TRBV10-3 with TRBJ2-2; possibly TRBD2 for D (5 bases). The CDR3 sequence is CAVRLPVQVSTNTGELFF. The CDR3 coding sequence is TGTGCCGTTAGACTACCGGTGCAAGTCAGTACGAACACCGGGGAGCTGTTTTTT.